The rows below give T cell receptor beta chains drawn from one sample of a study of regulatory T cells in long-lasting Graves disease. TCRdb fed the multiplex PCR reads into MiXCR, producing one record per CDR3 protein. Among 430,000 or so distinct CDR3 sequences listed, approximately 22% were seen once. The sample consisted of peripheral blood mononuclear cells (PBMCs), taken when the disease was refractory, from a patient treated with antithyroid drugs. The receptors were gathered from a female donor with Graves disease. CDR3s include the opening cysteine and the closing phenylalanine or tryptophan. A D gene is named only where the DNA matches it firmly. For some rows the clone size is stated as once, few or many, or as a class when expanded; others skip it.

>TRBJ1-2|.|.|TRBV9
TGTGCCAGCAGCGTAGCTACAGGGCGCTATGGCTACACCTTC
CASSVATGRYGYTF
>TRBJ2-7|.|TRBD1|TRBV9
TGTGCCAGCAGCGTAGGTCGACAGGGCAACGAGCAGTACTTC
CASSVGRQGNEQYF
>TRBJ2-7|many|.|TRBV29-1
TGCAGCGTGGCCCAGGGGTCCTACGAGCAGTACTTC
CSVAQGSYEQYF
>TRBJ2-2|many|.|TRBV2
TGTGCCAGCAGGCTCGGAGAGAACACCGGGGAGCTGTTTTTT
CASRLGENTGELFF
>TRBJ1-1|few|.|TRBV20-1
TGCAGTGTCGGGGGGGGAGTGGGCACTGAAGCTTTCTTT
CSVGGGVGTEAFF
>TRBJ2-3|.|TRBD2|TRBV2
TGTGCCAGCAGTCGGACTAGCGGGGCCAGCACAGATACGCAGTATTTT
CASSRTSGASTDTQYF
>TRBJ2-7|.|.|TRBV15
TGTGCCACCAGCAGAGATATGGGACCGAAATACGAGCAGTACTTC
CATSRDMGPKYEQYF
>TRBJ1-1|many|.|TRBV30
TGTGCCTGGAGTGTAGACGTGAACACTGAAGCTTTCTTT
CAWSVDVNTEAFF
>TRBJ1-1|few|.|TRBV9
TGTGCCAGCAGCGTAGCGGTGGGACGGAACACCAATGAAGCTTTCTTT
CASSVAVGRNTNEAFF
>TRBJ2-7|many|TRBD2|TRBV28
TGTGCCAGCAGCCTCCGACTAGCGGGAGGGCACGAGCAGTACTTC
CASSLRLAGGHEQYF
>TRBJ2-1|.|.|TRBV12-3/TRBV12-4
TGTGCCAGCAGTTTGTCCTTAGCGAATGAGCAGTTCTTC
CASSLSLANEQFF
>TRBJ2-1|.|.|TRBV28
TGTGCCAGCAGTTTGGCTAGGTCTGGGCATGGCGAGCAGTTCTTC
CASSLARSGHGEQFF
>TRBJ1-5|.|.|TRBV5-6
TGTGCCAGCAGTGTCCGGGGCGAGGGTTATCAGCCCCAGCATTTT
CASSVRGEGYQPQHF
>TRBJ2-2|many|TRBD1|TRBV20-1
TGCAGTGCTAGAGACGACAGGGCGAACACCGGGGAGCTGTTTTTT
CSARDDRANTGELFF
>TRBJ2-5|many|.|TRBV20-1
TGCAGTGCTAGCGACGGCGGGGCCCAAGAGACCCAGTACTTC
CSASDGGAQETQYF
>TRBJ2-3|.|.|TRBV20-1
TGCAGTGCCACTACCGCGTCAGATACGCAGTATTTT
CSATTASDTQYF
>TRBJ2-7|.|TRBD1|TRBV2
TGTGCCAGCACCAGAGGGGACAGGGATTACGAGCAGTACTTC
CASTRGDRDYEQYF
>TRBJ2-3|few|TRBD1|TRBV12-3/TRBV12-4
TGTGCCACCAGGACAGGTAGCACAGATACGCAGTATTTT
CATRTGSTDTQYF
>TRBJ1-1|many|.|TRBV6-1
TGTGCCAGCAGCGGGACCGGGCACGCTGAAGCTTTCTTT
CASSGTGHAEAFF